Listed here are 10 T cell receptor beta chains from one sample, sequenced in a study of blood T cells in healthy people across ages. The second PCR ran about 6 to 11 cycles with a sample-barcoded 5' primer and J-beta primers. TCRdb independently ran MiXCR on the 5' RACE reads; one entry per CDR3 protein. The sample shows about 1,500,000 distinct CDR3 sequences, roughly 40% of them seen only once. Input material: blood. The source is a young woman in good health.

The rearrangement links TRBV12-3 or TRBV12-4 to TRBJ1-2; a possible D gene is TRBD1 (5 bases). V lost 4 bases, J lost 7 bases, and 16 bases lay in between. CDR3 length equals 14 residues. This CDR3 reads CASSSSLSGVGYTF. In DNA, the CDR3 is TGTGCCAGCAGTTCTAGCCTTTCGGGGGTTGGCTACACCTTC.

The chain links TRBV7-9 to TRBJ2-1; 8 bases match TRBD1. Germline values: CDR1 SEHNR, CDR2 FQNEAQ (reference sequence). This CDR3 is 16 amino acids long. V was pared by 5 bases and J by 4 bases, with 10 bases of the junction left unmatched. CDR3 residues: CASSDLPGQGYNEQFF. CDR3 sequence (DNA): TGTGCCAGCAGCGACCTACCCGGACAGGGATACAATGAGCAGTTCTTC. The variable domain in full, completed from reference TRBV7-9 and TRBJ2-1, reads DTGVSQNPRHKITKRGQNVTFRCDPISEHNRLYWYRQTLGQGPEFLTYFQNEAQLEKSRLLSDRFSAERPKGSFSTLEIQRTEQGDSAMYLCASSDLPGQGYNEQFFGPGTRLTVL.

The chain combines TRBV9 with TRBJ2-3, with 12 bases that match TRBD2. Germline assignment: CDR1 SGDLS and CDR2 YYNGEE. This CDR3 spans 17 amino acids. V was clipped by 6 bases and J by 6 bases; unmatched bases: 14. For the CDR3, the DNA is TGTGCCAGCACCCGGCGGGGACTAGCGGGTTCCCCCGATACGCAGTATTTT. Encoded protein: CASTRRGLAGSPDTQYF.

V usage is TRBV12-3 or TRBV12-4 and J usage is TRBJ2-2; 10 bases are shared with TRBD2. J lost 6 bases, V lost 4 bases, and 8 bases had no gene match. This CDR3 is 16 amino acids long. CDR3 residues: CASSYNSGGDPGELFF. As DNA, the CDR3 is TGTGCCAGCAGTTACAACAGCGGGGGGGACCCCGGGGAGCTGTTTTTT.

The chain recombines TRBV30 with TRBJ1-1, with 7 bases identical to TRBD1. Per germline, CDR1 GTSNPN and CDR2 SVGIG (reference sequence). V trimming: 2 bases; J trimming: 8 bases; junction bases outside the gene matches: 14. CDR3 length: 15 amino acids. Written as DNA, the CDR3 is TGTGCCTGGAGTAGACTAGACAGGGATATGCGAGAAGCTTTCTTT. As protein: CAWSRLDRDMREAFF. The whole variable domain, filled in from reference TRBV30 and TRBJ1-1, reads SQTIHQWPATLVQPVGSPLSLECTVEGTSNPNLYWYRQAAGRGLQLLFYSVGIGQISSEVPQNLSASRPQDRQFILSSKKLLLSDSGFYLCAWSRLDRDMREAFFGQGTRLTVV.

V usage is TRBV15 and J usage is TRBJ2-7; no clear D gene. Germline V CDR1 and CDR2: LNHNV, YYDKDF (reference sequence). V lost 3 bases and J 5 bases, leaving 8 bases between the germline ends. This CDR3 has 12 amino acids. This chain's CDR3 is CATSSSRNEQYF. CDR3 coding DNA: TGTGCCACCAGCAGTTCCAGGAACGAGCAGTACTTC. Full variable domain (rest looked up from reference TRBV15 and TRBJ2-7): DAMVIQNPRYQVTQFGKPVTLSCSQTLNHNVMYWYQQKSSQAPKLLFHYYDKDFNNEADTPDNFQSRRPNTSFCFLDIRSPGLGDTAMYLCATSSSRNEQYFGPGTRLTVT.

Remarks on this clonotype: Mismatch with germline at one junction end may stem from a read error. J is TRBJ1-2 and V is TRBV5-4; possibly TRBD1 for D (5 bases). Germline V gene data show CDR1 as SGHNT and CDR2 as YYREEE (reference sequence). The CDR3 runs 14 residues. DNA of the CDR3: TGCGCCAGCAGCTTGGAGGGCGGGGGAAATGGCTACACCTTC. This gives the protein CASSLEGGGNGYTF.

The rearrangement joins TRBV12-5 to TRBJ2-1, with 7 bases matching TRBD1. Germline trimming cut 1 base from V and 5 bases from J; bases unmatched to any gene: 8. CDR3 size: 16 residues. Germline CDR1 and CDR2: LGHNT and FRNRAP. CDR3 in DNA: TGTGCTAGTGGTTTGGGGTTTGTCGGGACAGACAATGAGCAGTTCTTC. Translation: CASGLGFVGTDNEQFF.

This clonotype was seen a few times. The chain is built from TRBV28 and TRBJ2-7, with 8 bases matching TRBD1. The ends lost 2 bases at V and 0 bases at J; junction bases unmatched: 9. The CDR3 is 17 amino acids. Germline V gives CDR1 MDHEN, CDR2 SYDVKM. CDR3 loop: CASSLNPGTGYSYEQYF. Written as DNA, the CDR3 is TGTGCCAGCAGTTTAAACCCCGGGACAGGATACTCCTACGAGCAGTACTTC. Together with reference TRBV28 and TRBJ2-7, the CDR3 gives the full variable domain: DVKVTQSSRYLVKRTGEKVFLECVQDMDHENMFWYRQDPGLGLRLIYFSYDVKMKEKGDIPEGYSVSREKKERFSLILESASTNQTSMYLCASSLNPGTGYSYEQYFGPGTRLTVT.

This chain links TRBV6-1 with TRBJ2-7, with D unresolved. V was cut by 1 base and J by 3 bases, with 19 bases left in between. The CDR3 runs 17 residues. Per germline, CDR1 MNHNS and CDR2 SASEGT. CDR3 sequence: CASSEGPSTRSYYEQYF. The CDR3 DNA reads TGTGCCAGCAGTGAAGGTCCGAGTACAAGGAGTTACTACGAGCAGTACTTC.